Listed below are T cell receptor beta chains from one sample, sequenced in a study of T-cell reconstitution after alpha-beta-depleted transplantation in children. TCRdb reanalysed the PCR reads using MiXCR and keeps one entry per CDR3 protein. There are hundreds of thousands of distinct CDR3 sequences in the sample; around 16% occur only once, and 0.85% to 1.3% lies in the top ten. The input for sequencing was PBMCs from the stem cell graft donor, taken from the stem cell graft. These receptors were taken from a human donor who donated a stem cell graft to a child with acute myeloid leukemia. Both conserved end residues are part of each CDR3. D genes are given only for firm matches. A row's size may be missing; if present it is once, few, many or a size class.

clone size	D gene	V gene	J gene	CDR3 DNA	CDR3 protein
many	NA	TRBV5-1	TRBJ2-3	TGCGCCAGCAGCTCCCAAGACAGAAGCACAGATACGCAGTATTTT	CASSSQDRSTDTQYF
few	TRBD2	TRBV5-5	TRBJ2-1	TGTGCCAGCAGCCGTTGGGGACTAGCGGGAAATGAGCAGTTCTTC	CASSRWGLAGNEQFF
many	TRBD1	TRBV20-1	TRBJ2-7	TGCAGTGCTATTCGCCGGGACAGGGGAGTCGGCTACGAGCAGTACTTC	CSAIRRDRGVGYEQYF
NA	NA	TRBV20-1	TRBJ1-5	TGCAGTGTCCAGGCTCCGGGACGAAACCCTTGGGGCAATCAGCCCCAGCATTTT	CSVQAPGRNPWGNQPQHF
many	NA	TRBV5-5	TRBJ2-7	TGTGCCAGCAGCTTTAACAGGGCAAGCAACGAGCAGTACTTC	CASSFNRASNEQYF
NA	NA	TRBV7-9	TRBJ1-3	TGTGCCAGCAGTCCTAGGGCAGAAGGAAACACCATATATTTT	CASSPRAEGNTIYF
many	NA	TRBV20-1	TRBJ1-1	TGCAGTGGGAGAGGTGTTTGGGGCACTGAAGCTTTCTTT	CSGRGVWGTEAFF
many	TRBD1	TRBV7-9	TRBJ1-1	TGTGCCAGCAGCGGGGGAGGGACAGATACTGAAGCTTTCTTT	CASSGGGTDTEAFF
NA	NA	TRBV7-2	TRBJ2-1	TGTGCCAGCAGCCACGCAGTGGGGGGCTTCTACAATGAGCAGTTCTTC	CASSHAVGGFYNEQFF
many	NA	TRBV29-1	TRBJ1-1	TGCAGCGTTGCAGGTCGGGGGGGGGCTTTCTTT	CSVAGRGGAFF
many	TRBD1	TRBV24-1	TRBJ2-3	TGTGCCACCAGCCCAAGCCAGGGGGCGACGGATACGCAGTATTTT	CATSPSQGATDTQYF
NA	NA	TRBV7-2	TRBJ1-6	TGTGCCAGCACCCACGGGGGGGGACGCAGAGTAAATTCACCCCTCCACTTT	CASTHGGGRRVNSPLHF
few	NA	TRBV6-5	TRBJ1-5	TGTGCCAGCAGTTACCGCAGGGCGAGGGATCAGCCCCAGCATTTT	CASSYRRARDQPQHF
many	TRBD2	TRBV20-1	TRBJ2-5	TGCAGTGCTGACAACACTAGCGGGGGGGAGAGGGAGACCCAGTACTTC	CSADNTSGGERETQYF
many	NA	TRBV28	TRBJ2-1	TGTGCCAGCACCTCAGGGACGGCCTACAATGAGCAGTTCTTC	CASTSGTAYNEQFF
NA	NA	TRBV15	TRBJ1-2	TGTGCCACCAGCGACGGCGGTTCCTATGGCTACACCTTC	CATSDGGSYGYTF
NA	NA	TRBV5-1	TRBJ1-2	TGCGCCAGCAGCTTGTCCCATAGGATCTACACCTTC	CASSLSHRIYTF
many	NA	TRBV20-1	TRBJ1-5	TGCAGTGCTACCAGACAGGATCAGCCCCAGCATTTT	CSATRQDQPQHF
NA	TRBD1	TRBV20-1	TRBJ1-6	TGCAGTGCTAGACAGGGGGGGAATTCACCCCTCCACTTT	CSARQGGNSPLHF